This is a list of T cell receptor beta chains from one sample in a study of T cell repertoires in cytomegalovirus infection. No cognate antigen is known for these TCRs. Each CDR3 protein is one row after TCRdb ran MiXCR on the reads. The sample comprises some 700,000 distinct CDR3 sequences, around 31% of which are singletons, and roughly 20% rests with the top ten. The sample was cultured PBMCs, taken from culture after CMV antigen stimulation. The receptors derive from a human donor in good health (CMV status not recorded). Some clones in this sample may be carry-over from other donors' samples. Each CDR3 is given with its conserved first and last residue. D genes are given only for firm matches. Some rows mark clone size as missing; the rest say once, few, many or name a class of expanded clone.

abundance,d_gene,v_gene,j_gene,CDR3aa,CDR3nt
few,-,TRBV7-9,TRBJ2-2,CASSPKGSSNTGELFF,TGTGCCAGCAGCCCGAAGGGGAGTTCGAACACCGGGGAGCTGTTTTTT
few,-,TRBV4-3,TRBJ1-1,CASSQDRRVGTEAFF,TGCGCCAGCAGCCAAGATCGGAGGGTGGGGACTGAAGCTTTCTTT
few,TRBD1,TRBV28,TRBJ1-2,CASSLIPGTGFGYTF,TGTGCCAGCAGTTTAATCCCCGGGACAGGGTTCGGCTACACCTTC
-,-,TRBV24-1,TRBJ1-1,CATGGWAFF,TGTGCCACGGGGGGTTGGGCTTTCTTT
few,-,TRBV7-2,TRBJ2-3,CASSLGLGYTDTQYF,TGTGCCAGCAGCTTAGGACTAGGGTACACAGATACGCAGTATTTT
-,TRBD2,TRBV20-1,TRBJ2-3,CSARAGGSLADTQYF,TGCAGTGCTAGAGCGGGAGGAAGTTTAGCAGATACGCAGTATTTT
-,-,TRBV6-4,TRBJ1-2,CASSDTGVGYTF,TGTGCCAGCAGTGATACCGGGGTGGGCTACACCTTC
-,-,TRBV6-4,TRBJ1-2,CASSDCLILYYGYTF,TGTGCCAGCAGTGACTGTCTTATTCTATACTATGGCTACACCTTC
-,TRBD2,TRBV7-3,TRBJ2-3,CASSDTPGTSGYATDTQYF,TGTGCCAGCAGCGACACCCCCGGGACTAGCGGGTACGCCACAGATACGCAGTATTTT
-,-,TRBV12-5,TRBJ2-1,CASGSVLNREGYNEQFF,TGTGCTAGTGGTTCGGTACTCAACAGGGAGGGGTACAATGAGCAGTTCTTC
-,-,TRBV5-1,TRBJ1-1,CASSPRAGLMNTEAFF,TGCGCCAGCAGCCCAAGGGCAGGCCTTATGAACACTGAAGCTTTCTTT
few,TRBD1,TRBV19,TRBJ2-3,CASSSLLDRASNQPQYF,TGTGCCAGTAGTAGCCTCTTGGACAGGGCAAGCAATCAGCCCCAGTATTTT
few,TRBD1,TRBV7-9,TRBJ2-1,CASSPRTGRYNEQFF,TGTGCCAGCAGCCCCAGGACAGGGAGATACAATGAGCAGTTCTTC
-,TRBD1,TRBV2,TRBJ2-2,CASEGQGTGELFF,TGTGCCAGCGAGGGACAGGGGACCGGGGAGCTGTTTTTT
once,-,TRBV18,TRBJ2-1,CASSPTWGDEQFF,TGTGCCAGCTCACCGACTTGGGGGGATGAGCAGTTCTTC
once,-,TRBV2,TRBJ1-2,CASSQRGEANYGYTF,TGTGCCAGCTCTCAGAGAGGGGAGGCTAACTATGGCTACACCTTC
few,TRBD1,TRBV6-1,TRBJ2-3,CASTQGDTDTQYF,TGTGCCAGCACCCAGGGGGACACAGATACGCAGTATTTT
-,TRBD2,TRBV28,TRBJ2-1,CASSLGLAGREQFF,TGTGCCAGCAGTTTGGGGCTAGCGGGAAGAGAGCAGTTCTTC
-,-,TRBV7-2,TRBJ2-2,CASSLEGSGGELFF,TGTGCCAGCAGCTTAGAGGGGTCAGGCGGGGAGCTGTTTTTT
-,-,TRBV28,TRBJ1-5,CASTLLRGRIAEQPQHF,TGTGCCAGCACCCTCCTACGGGGTCGGATTGCAGAGCAGCCCCAGCATTTT
few,-,TRBV28,TRBJ2-3,CASTFRGGTDTQYF,TGTGCCAGCACCTTCAGGGGAGGGACAGATACGCAGTATTTT
-,-,TRBV7-2,TRBJ2-5,CASSEEWTKQETQYF,TGTGCCAGCAGCGAGGAATGGACGAAACAAGAGACCCAGTACTTC